This T cell receptor beta chain was documented in a study of T cell repertoires in cytomegalovirus infection. Background on the study: Well-studied HLA-B-restricted epitopes and recently identified HLA-C-restricted epitopes of CMV were both used in the study. It was the public TCR beta signatures that indicated both CMV infection and matching HLA type.

On this clonotype itself: Its antigen is as yet unknown.

Per germline, CDR1 SEHNR and CDR2 FQNEAQ (reference sequence). CDR3 length equals 13 residues. V lost 5 bases to trimming and J lost 9 bases, with 16 bases between them. Study-wide points: Cumulated frequencies of public TCR beta families served to identify carriers of CMV plus the relevant HLA. The ex vivo response was dominated by HLA-C-restricted CMV-specific TCR beta clonotypes.

TCRdb re-called the reads with MiXCR, one entry per CDR3 protein. In the table there are approximately 730,000 distinct CDR3 sequences, around 29% of which are singletons. The chain links TRBV7-9 to TRBJ1-1; tentatively, D is TRBD1 (6 bases). Sequenced here: cultured CD8+ T cells from PBMCs, sampled from culture after CMV antigen stimulation. The sequence was obtained from a human donor in good health (CMV status not recorded). Some clones in this sample may be carry-over from other donors' samples. The CDR3 loop reads CASSHRERGKAFF. CDR3 bases: TGTGCCAGCAGCCACAGGGAGCGGGGAAAAGCTTTCTTT.